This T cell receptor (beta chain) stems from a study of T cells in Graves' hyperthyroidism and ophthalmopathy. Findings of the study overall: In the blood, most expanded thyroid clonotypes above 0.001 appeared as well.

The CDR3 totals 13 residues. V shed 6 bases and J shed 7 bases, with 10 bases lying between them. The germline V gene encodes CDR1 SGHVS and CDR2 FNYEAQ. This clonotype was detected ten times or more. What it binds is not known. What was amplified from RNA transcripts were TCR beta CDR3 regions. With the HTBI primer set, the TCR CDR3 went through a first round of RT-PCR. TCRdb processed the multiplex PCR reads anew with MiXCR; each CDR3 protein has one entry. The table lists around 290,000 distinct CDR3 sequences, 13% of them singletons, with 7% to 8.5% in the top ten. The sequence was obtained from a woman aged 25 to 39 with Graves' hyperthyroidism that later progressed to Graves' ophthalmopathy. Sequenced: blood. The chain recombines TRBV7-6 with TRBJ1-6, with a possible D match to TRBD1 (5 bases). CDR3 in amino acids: CASSHGANSPLHF. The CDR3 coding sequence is TGTGCCAGCAGTCACGGGGCCAATTCACCCCTCCACTTT.